The rows below give T cell receptor beta chains drawn from one sample of a study of T cells in Graves' hyperthyroidism and ophthalmopathy. TCRdb re-called the multiplex PCR reads through MiXCR, storing one row per CDR3 protein. The repertoire holds roughly 640,000 distinct CDR3 sequences, with roughly 15% as singletons. The sequencing input was blood. The receptor source for this set is a woman aged 40 to 50 with Graves' ophthalmopathy. Both conserved end residues are part of each CDR3.

j_gene: TRBJ1-4; len: 14; v_gene: TRBV11-2; CDR3aa: CASSWGQGNEKLFF
j_gene: TRBJ1-1; len: 14; v_gene: TRBV6-1; CDR3aa: CASISRGMNTEAFF
j_gene: TRBJ2-2; len: 16; v_gene: TRBV19; CDR3aa: CASTNPRGTRPGELFF
j_gene: TRBJ1-2; len: 15; v_gene: TRBV4-1; CDR3aa: CASSQDARVSYGYTF
j_gene: TRBJ2-1; len: 14; v_gene: TRBV7-3; CDR3aa: CASSPTTGQLEQFF
j_gene: TRBJ1-2; len: 13; v_gene: TRBV6-1; CDR3aa: CATRGMLGEGYTF
j_gene: TRBJ2-2; len: 13; v_gene: TRBV19; CDR3aa: CASRVPNTGELFF
j_gene: TRBJ2-4; len: 16; v_gene: TRBV7-2; CDR3aa: CASSFLQASGKNIQYF
j_gene: TRBJ1-6; len: 15; v_gene: TRBV3-1; CDR3aa: CASSPLGSRGSPLHF
j_gene: TRBJ2-3; len: 15; v_gene: TRBV5-1; CDR3aa: CASSLASGSLDTQYF
j_gene: TRBJ1-1; len: 16; v_gene: TRBV15; CDR3aa: CATSRDRGQANTEAFF
j_gene: TRBJ2-3; len: 14; v_gene: TRBV6-1; CDR3aa: CATSGQGGSVAQYF
j_gene: TRBJ2-7; len: 13; v_gene: TRBV2; CDR3aa: CASSREVIHEQYF
j_gene: TRBJ2-2; len: 15; v_gene: TRBV5-6; CDR3aa: CASSLVDRGFGELFF
j_gene: TRBJ2-6; len: 18; v_gene: TRBV6-1; CDR3aa: CASSYSGLAGAGANVLTF
j_gene: TRBJ2-3; len: 15; v_gene: TRBV4-1; CDR3aa: CASRLGHLGADTQYF
j_gene: TRBJ2-3; len: 10; v_gene: TRBV20-1; CDR3aa: CSAITDTQYF
j_gene: TRBJ2-1; len: 18; v_gene: TRBV7-8; CDR3aa: CASSLRLGRVVSYNEQFF
j_gene: TRBJ1-5; len: 13; v_gene: TRBV20-1; CDR3aa: CSAADTLNQPQHF
j_gene: TRBJ2-7; len: 14; v_gene: TRBV5-1; CDR3aa: CASSLAQTGFEQYF
j_gene: TRBJ1-1; len: 11; v_gene: TRBV2; CDR3aa: CASSIKTEAFF
j_gene: TRBJ2-2; len: 16; v_gene: TRBV6-1; CDR3aa: CASSAGLAGANGELFF
j_gene: TRBJ1-5; len: 14; v_gene: TRBV7-9; CDR3aa: CASSLQGPGQPQHF
j_gene: TRBJ2-7; len: 18; v_gene: TRBV19; CDR3aa: CASSIDAGTSGIYYEQYF
j_gene: TRBJ1-1; len: 13; v_gene: TRBV6-1; CDR3aa: CASSVGRGTEAFF
j_gene: TRBJ2-1; len: 15; v_gene: TRBV2; CDR3aa: CASRDWTSGYNEQFF
j_gene: TRBJ2-3; len: 12; v_gene: TRBV4-1; CDR3aa: CASSQYRDTQYF
j_gene: TRBJ2-3; len: 17; v_gene: TRBV27; CDR3aa: CASSSGPGTGMEDTQYF
j_gene: TRBJ1-1; len: 16; v_gene: TRBV5-1; CDR3aa: CASSLDRGTLHTEAFF
j_gene: TRBJ1-1; len: 13; v_gene: TRBV12-5; CDR3aa: CASGKDSNTEAFF
j_gene: TRBJ2-3; len: 15; v_gene: TRBV6-1; CDR3aa: CASSPQGSGGNTQYF
j_gene: TRBJ2-2; len: 12; v_gene: TRBV20-1; CDR3aa: CSAIRNTGELFF
j_gene: TRBJ1-5; len: 16; v_gene: TRBV7-9; CDR3aa: CASSGTGALSNQPQHF
j_gene: TRBJ1-1; len: 14; v_gene: TRBV2; CDR3aa: CASRVTEGLTEAFF
j_gene: TRBJ1-3; len: 16; v_gene: TRBV6-1; CDR3aa: CASRPPPGFSGNTIYF
j_gene: TRBJ2-1; len: 17; v_gene: TRBV20-1; CDR3aa: CSARDPFLESRYNEQFF
j_gene: TRBJ1-2; len: 13; v_gene: TRBV2; CDR3aa: CASSGGASYGYTF
j_gene: TRBJ2-1; len: 10; v_gene: TRBV6-1; CDR3aa: CASSNYEQFF
j_gene: TRBJ2-3; len: 16; v_gene: TRBV7-2; CDR3aa: CASSLPPSGGSDTQYF
j_gene: TRBJ1-1; len: 14; v_gene: TRBV12-3/TRBV12-4; CDR3aa: CASTPTSANTEAFF
j_gene: TRBJ2-3; len: 13; v_gene: TRBV5-4; CDR3aa: CASSQPGPDTQYF
j_gene: TRBJ1-2; len: 15; v_gene: TRBV19; CDR3aa: CASNKGDRVNYGYTF
j_gene: TRBJ1-1; len: 14; v_gene: TRBV7-2; CDR3aa: CASSLSFASTEAFF
j_gene: TRBJ2-1; len: 15; v_gene: TRBV19; CDR3aa: CASRSYAGASNEQFF
j_gene: TRBJ2-5; len: 15; v_gene: TRBV3-1; CDR3aa: CASSRPSQGQETQYF